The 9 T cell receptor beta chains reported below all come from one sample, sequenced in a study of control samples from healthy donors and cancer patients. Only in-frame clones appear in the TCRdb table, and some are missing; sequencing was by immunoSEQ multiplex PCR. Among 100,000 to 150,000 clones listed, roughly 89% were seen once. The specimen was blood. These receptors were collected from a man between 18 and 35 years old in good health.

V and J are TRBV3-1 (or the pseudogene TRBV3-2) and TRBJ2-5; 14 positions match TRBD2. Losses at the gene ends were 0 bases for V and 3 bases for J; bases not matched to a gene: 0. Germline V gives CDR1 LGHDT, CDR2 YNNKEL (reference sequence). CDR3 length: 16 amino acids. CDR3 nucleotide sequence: TGTGCCAGCAGCCAAGAGGGACTAGCGGGGGAAGAGACCCAGTACTTC. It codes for CASSQEGLAGEETQYF.

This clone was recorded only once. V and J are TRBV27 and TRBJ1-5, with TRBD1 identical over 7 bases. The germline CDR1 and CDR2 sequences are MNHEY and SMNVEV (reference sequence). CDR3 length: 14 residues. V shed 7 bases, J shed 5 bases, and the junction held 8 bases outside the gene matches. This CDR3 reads CASICRGFDQPQHF. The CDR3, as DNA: TGTGCCAGCATATGCAGGGGGTTCGATCAGCCCCAGCATTTT.

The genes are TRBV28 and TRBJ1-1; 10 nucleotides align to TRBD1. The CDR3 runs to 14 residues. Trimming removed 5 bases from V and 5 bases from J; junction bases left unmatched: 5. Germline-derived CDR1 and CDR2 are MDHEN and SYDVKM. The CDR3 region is CASSRGQGRTEAFF. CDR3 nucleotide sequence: TGTGCCAGCAGTCGGGGACAGGGGCGGACTGAAGCTTTCTTT.

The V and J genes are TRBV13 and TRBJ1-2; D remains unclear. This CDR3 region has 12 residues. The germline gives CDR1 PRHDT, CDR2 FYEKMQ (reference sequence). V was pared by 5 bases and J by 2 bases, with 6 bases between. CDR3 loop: CASSAQNYGYTF. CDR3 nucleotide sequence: TGTGCCAGCAGCGCACAAAACTATGGCTACACCTTC.

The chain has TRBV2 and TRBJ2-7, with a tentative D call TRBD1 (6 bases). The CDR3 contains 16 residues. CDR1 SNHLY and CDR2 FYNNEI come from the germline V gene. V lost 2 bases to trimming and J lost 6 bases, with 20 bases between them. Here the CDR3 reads CASSERFQQGTREQYF. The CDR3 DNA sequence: TGTGCCAGCAGTGAAAGGTTCCAACAGGGTACGCGCGAGCAGTACTTC. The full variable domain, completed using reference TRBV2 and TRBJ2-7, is EPEVTQTPSHQVTQMGQEVILRCVPISNHLYFYWYRQILGQKVEFLVSFYNNEISEKSEIFDDQFSVERPDGSNFTLKIRSTKLEDSAMYFCASSERFQQGTREQYFGPGTRLTVT.

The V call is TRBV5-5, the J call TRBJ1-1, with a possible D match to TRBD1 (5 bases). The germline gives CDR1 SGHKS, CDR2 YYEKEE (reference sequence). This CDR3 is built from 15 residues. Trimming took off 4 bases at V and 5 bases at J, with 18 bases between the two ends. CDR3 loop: CASSAGGLGGTEAFF. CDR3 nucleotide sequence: TGTGCCAGCAGCGCTGGGGGTCTTGGCGGGACTGAAGCTTTCTTT.

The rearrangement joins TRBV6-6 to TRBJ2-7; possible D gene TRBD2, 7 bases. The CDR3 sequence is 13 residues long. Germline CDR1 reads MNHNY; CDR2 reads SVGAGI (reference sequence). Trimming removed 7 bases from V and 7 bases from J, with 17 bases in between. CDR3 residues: CASIMGGAGEQYF. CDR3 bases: TGTGCCAGCATAATGGGGGGGGCGGGGGAGCAGTACTTC.

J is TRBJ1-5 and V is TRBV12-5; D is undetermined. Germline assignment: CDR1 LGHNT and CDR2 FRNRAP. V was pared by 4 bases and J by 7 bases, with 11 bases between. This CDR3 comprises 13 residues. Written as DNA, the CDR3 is TGTGCTAGTGGTTGGCGAGTTGAACAGCCCCAGCATTTT. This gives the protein CASGWRVEQPQHF.

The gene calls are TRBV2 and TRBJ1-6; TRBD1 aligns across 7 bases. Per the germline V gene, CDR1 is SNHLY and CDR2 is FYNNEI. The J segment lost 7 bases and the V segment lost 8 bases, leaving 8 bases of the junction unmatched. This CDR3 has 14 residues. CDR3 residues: CASGGDSQNSPLHF. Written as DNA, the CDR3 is TGTGCCAGCGGGGGGGACAGTCAAAATTCACCCCTCCACTTT.